This T cell receptor beta chain stems from a study of patients and donors after allogeneic stem cell transplantation. TCRdb independently ran MiXCR on the RT-PCR reads; one entry per CDR3 protein. The sample holds 70,000 to 75,000 distinct CDR3 sequences; more than 25% are singletons and the top ten take 26%. Germline assignment: CDR1 MGHDK and CDR2 SYGVNS. This CDR3 comprises 15 residues. The junction had 3 bases not matched to a gene; V was cut back by 1 base and J by 2 bases. This TCR derives from a human donor who was either an allogeneic HSCT recipient or a stem cell or donor lymphocyte infusion donor (not recorded which). It is not recorded whose cells these are; they may come from a transplant donor. This chain connects TRBV25-1 to TRBJ1-1; 8 nucleotides line up with TRBD1. Sequenced material: blood, either unsorted or a sorted T cell fraction (not recorded which). The CDR3 here is CASSEFDRGNTEAFF. The CDR3 DNA follows: TGTGCCAGCAGTGAATTCGACAGGGGAAACACTGAAGCTTTCTTT.